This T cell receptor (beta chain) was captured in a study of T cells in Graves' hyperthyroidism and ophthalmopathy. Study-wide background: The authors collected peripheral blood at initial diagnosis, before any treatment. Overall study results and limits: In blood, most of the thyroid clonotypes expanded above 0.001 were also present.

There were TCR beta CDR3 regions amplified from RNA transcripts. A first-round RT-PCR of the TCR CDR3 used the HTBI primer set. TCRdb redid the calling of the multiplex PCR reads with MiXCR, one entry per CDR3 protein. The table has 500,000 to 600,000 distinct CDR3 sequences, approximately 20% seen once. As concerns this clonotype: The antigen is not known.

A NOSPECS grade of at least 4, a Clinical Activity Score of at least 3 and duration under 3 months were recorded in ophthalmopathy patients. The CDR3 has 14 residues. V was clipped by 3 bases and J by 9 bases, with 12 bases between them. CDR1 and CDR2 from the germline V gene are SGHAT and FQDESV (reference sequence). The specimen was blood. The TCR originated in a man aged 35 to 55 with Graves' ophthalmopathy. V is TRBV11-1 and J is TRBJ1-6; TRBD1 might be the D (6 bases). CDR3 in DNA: TGTGCCAGCAGCTTGGGGGCCCCGAGTTCACCCCTCCACTTT. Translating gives CASSLGAPSSPLHF.